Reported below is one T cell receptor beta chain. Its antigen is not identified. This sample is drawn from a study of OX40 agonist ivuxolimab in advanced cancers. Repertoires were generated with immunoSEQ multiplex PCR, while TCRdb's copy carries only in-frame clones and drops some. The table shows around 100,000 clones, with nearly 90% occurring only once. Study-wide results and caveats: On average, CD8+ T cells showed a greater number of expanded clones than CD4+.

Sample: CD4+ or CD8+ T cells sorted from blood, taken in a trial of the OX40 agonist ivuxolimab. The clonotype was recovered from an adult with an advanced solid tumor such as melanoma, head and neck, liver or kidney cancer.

In DNA, the CDR3 is TGTGCCAGTAGCCTACAGGGGCCCCTCACTGAAGCTTTCTTT. Its translation: CASSLQGPLTEAFF. The chain links TRBV19 to TRBJ1-1; TRBD1 matches 7 bases. This CDR3 has 14 residues. Trimming at V came to 6 bases and at J to 4 bases, leaving 8 bases not matched to a gene. Germline CDR1 reads LNHDA; CDR2 reads SQIVND (reference sequence).